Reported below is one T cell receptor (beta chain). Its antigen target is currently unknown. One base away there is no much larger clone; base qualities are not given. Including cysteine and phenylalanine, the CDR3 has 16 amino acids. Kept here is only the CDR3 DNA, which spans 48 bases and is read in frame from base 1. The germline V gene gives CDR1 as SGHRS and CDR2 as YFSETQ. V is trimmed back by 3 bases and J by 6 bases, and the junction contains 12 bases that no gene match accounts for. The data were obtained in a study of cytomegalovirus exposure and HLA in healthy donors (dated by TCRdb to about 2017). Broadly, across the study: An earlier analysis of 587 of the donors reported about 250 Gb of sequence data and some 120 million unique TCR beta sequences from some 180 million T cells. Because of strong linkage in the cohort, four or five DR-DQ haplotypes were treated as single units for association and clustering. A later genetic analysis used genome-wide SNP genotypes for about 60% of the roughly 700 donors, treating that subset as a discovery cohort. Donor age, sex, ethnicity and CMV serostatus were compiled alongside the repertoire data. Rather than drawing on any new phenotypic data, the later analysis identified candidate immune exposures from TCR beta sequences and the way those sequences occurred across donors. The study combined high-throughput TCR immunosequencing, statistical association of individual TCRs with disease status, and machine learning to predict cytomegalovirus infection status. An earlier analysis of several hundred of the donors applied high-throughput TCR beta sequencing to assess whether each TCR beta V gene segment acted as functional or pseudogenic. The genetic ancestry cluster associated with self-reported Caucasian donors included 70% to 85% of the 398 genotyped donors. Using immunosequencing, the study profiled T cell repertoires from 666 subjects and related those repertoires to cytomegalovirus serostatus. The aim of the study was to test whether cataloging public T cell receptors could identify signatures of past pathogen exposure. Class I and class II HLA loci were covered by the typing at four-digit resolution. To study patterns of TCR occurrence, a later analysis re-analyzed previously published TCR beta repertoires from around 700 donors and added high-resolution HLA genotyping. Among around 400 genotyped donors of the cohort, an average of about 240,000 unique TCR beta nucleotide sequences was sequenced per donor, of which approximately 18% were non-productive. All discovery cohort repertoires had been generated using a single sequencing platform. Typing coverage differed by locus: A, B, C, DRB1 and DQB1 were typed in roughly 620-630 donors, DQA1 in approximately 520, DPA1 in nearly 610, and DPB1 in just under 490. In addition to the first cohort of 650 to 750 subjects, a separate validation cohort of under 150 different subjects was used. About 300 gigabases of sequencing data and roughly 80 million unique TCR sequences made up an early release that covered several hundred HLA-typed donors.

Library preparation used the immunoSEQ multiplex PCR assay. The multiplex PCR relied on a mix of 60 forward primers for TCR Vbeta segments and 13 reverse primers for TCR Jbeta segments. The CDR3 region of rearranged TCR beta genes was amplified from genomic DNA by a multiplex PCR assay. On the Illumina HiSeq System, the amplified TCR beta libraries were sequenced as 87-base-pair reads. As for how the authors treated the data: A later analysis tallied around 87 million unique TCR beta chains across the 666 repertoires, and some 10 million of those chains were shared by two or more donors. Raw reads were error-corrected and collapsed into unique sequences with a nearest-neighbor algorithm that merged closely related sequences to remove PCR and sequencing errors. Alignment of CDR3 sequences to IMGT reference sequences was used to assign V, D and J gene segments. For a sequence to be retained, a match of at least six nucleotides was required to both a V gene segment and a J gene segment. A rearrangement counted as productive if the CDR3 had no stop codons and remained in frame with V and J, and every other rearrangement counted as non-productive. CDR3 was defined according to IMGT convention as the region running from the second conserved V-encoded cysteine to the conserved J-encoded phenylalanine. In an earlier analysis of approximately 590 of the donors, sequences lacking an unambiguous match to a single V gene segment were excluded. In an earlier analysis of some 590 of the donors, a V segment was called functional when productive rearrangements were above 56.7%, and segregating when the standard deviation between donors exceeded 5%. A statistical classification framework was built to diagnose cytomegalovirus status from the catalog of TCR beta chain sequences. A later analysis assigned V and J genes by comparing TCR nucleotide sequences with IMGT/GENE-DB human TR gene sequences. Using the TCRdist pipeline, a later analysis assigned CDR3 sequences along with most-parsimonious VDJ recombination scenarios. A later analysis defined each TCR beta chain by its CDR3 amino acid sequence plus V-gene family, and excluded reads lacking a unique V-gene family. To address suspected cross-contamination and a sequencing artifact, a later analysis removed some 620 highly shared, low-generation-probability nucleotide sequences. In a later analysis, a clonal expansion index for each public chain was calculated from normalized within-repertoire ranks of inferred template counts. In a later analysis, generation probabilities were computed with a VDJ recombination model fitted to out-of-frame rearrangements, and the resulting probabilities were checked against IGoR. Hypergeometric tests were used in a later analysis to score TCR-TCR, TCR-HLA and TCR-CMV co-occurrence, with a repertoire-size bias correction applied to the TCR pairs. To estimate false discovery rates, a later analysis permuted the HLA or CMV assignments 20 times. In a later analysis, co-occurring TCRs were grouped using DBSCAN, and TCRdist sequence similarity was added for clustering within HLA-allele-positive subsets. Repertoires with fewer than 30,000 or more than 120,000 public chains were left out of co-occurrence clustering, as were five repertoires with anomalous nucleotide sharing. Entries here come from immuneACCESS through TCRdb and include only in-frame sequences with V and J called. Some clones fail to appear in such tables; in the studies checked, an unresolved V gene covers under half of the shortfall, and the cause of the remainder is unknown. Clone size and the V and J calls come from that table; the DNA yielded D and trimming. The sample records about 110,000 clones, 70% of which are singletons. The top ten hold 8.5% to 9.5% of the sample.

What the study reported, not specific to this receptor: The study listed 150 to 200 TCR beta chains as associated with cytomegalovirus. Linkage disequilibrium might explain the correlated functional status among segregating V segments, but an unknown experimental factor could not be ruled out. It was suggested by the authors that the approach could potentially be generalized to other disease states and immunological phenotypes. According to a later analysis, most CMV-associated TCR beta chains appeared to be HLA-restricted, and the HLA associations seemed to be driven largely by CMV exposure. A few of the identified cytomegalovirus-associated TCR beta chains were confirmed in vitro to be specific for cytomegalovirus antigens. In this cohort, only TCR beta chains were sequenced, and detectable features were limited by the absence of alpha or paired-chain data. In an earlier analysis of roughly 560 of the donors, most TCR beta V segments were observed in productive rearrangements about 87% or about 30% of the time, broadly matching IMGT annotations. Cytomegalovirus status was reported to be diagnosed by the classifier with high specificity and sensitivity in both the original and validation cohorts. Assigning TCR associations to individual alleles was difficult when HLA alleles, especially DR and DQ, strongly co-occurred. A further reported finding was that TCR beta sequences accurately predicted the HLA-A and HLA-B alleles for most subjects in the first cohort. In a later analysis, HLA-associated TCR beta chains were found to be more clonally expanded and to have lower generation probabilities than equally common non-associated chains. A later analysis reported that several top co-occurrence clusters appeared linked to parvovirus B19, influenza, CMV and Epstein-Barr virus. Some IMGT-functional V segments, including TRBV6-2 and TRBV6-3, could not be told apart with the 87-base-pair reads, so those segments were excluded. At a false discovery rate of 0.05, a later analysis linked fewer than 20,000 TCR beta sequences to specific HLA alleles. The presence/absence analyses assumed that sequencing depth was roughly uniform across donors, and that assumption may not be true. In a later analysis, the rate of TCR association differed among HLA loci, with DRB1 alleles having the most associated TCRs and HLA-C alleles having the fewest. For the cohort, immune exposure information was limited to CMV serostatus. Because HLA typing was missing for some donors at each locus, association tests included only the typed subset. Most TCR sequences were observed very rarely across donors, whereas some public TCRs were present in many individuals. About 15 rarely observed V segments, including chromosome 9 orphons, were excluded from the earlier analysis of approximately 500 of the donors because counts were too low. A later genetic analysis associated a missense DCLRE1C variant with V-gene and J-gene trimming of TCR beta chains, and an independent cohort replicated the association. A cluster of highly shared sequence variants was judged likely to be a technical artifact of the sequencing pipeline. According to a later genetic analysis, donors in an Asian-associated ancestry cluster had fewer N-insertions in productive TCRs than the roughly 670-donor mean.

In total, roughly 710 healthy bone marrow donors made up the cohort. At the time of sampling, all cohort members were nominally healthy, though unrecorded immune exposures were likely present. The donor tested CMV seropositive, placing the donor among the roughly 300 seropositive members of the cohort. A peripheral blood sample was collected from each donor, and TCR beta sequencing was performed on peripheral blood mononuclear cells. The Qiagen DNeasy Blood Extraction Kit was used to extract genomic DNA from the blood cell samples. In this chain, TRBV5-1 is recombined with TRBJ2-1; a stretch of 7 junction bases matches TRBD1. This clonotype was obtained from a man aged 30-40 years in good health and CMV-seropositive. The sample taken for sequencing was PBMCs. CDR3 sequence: CASSSPRDSLTNEQFF. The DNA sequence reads TGCGCCAGCAGCTCGCCCAGGGACAGCCTTACCAATGAGCAGTTCTTC. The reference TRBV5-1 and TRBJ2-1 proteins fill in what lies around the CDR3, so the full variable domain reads KAGVTQTPRYLIKTRGQQVTLSCSPISGHRSVSWYQQTPGQGLQFLFEYFSETQRNKGNFPGRFSGRQFSNSRSEMNVSTLELGDSALYLCASSSPRDSLTNEQFFGPGTRLTVL.